Listed below are T cell receptor beta chains from one sample, sequenced in a study of control samples from healthy donors and cancer patients. The assay was immunoSEQ multiplex PCR, and TCRdb's table has in-frame clones only and misses some. The sample has 150,000 or so clones, about 93% seen once; the top ten hold about 14%. The sequenced material came from PBMCs. The receptor source for this set is a man in his sixties with colorectal cancer. Both conserved end residues are part of each CDR3. D genes are given only for firm matches. Rows may omit the clone size; those that give it use once, few, many or a size class.

size,V,D,J,DNA,CDR3
-,TRBV19,-,TRBJ1-2,TGTGCCAGTATGATTTCCGAACAGGGACGAGGCTACACCTTC,CASMISEQGRGYTF
-,TRBV3-1/TRBV3-2,-,TRBJ1-2,TGTGCCAGCAGCCAAGCCGGGACGGCGAACTATGGCTACACCTTC,CASSQAGTANYGYTF
-,TRBV10-1,-,TRBJ2-1,TGCGCCAGCAGTGAAGGGGCTAAGAATGAGCAGTTCTTC,CASSEGAKNEQFF
once,TRBV6-2/TRBV6-3,-,TRBJ1-1,TGTGCCAGCAGGCCTCAGGGGAGGGGGGAGAACACTGAAGCTTTCTTT,CASRPQGRGENTEAFF
-,TRBV3-1/TRBV3-2,-,TRBJ1-2,TGTGCCAGCAGCCAAGATGGGGGAATCTATGGCTACACCTTC,CASSQDGGIYGYTF
-,TRBV6-5,-,TRBJ1-1,TGTGCCAGCAGCCCGCTGGGGGCCAAGGGGACTGAAGCTTTCTTT,CASSPLGAKGTEAFF
-,TRBV6-2/TRBV6-3,-,TRBJ1-4,TGTGCCAGCAGTGATGGACAGTTTGGAACTAATGAAAAACTGTTTTTT,CASSDGQFGTNEKLFF
-,TRBV29-1,-,TRBJ2-3,TGCAGCGTTGACACAGGCGCAGATACGCAGTATTTT,CSVDTGADTQYF
-,TRBV12-3/TRBV12-4,-,TRBJ1-2,TGTGCCAGCAGTCAGGGACTCGGCTACACCTTC,CASSQGLGYTF
-,TRBV7-2,TRBD1,TRBJ2-4,TGTGCCAGCAGTGGACAGGGGGGAAACATTCAGTACTTC,CASSGQGGNIQYF
-,TRBV5-4,TRBD2,TRBJ2-3,TGTGCCAGCAGCTTGGAAGTAGCGGGGGCGTACACAGATACGCAGTATTTT,CASSLEVAGAYTDTQYF
-,TRBV19,TRBD1,TRBJ1-6,TGTGCCAGTAGTATGGGGGACAGTTTTTCACCCCTCCACTTT,CASSMGDSFSPLHF
-,TRBV5-1,TRBD2,TRBJ2-5,TGCGCCAGCAGCTTGGGGCGTAATAGCGGGGGGGCGAGAAGAGAGACCCAGTACTTC,CASSLGRNSGGARRETQYF
-,TRBV19,TRBD1,TRBJ2-5,TGTGCCAGTAGTACCGGACAGGGTGCGGTCGAGACCCAGTACTTC,CASSTGQGAVETQYF
-,TRBV29-1,-,TRBJ2-7,TGCAGCGTTAGGGCAGGGGCCGACGAGCAGTACTTC,CSVRAGADEQYF
once,TRBV10-3,TRBD1,TRBJ1-5,TGTGCCATCAGTGAGTCCACTACAGGGGGCAGGCAGCCCCAGCATTTT,CAISESTTGGRQPQHF
-,TRBV6-1,-,TRBJ2-5,TGTGCCAGCAGTGAAGGGGCGGCAGGCATCCAAGAGACCCAGTACTTC,CASSEGAAGIQETQYF
-,TRBV9,-,TRBJ2-3,TGTGCCAGCACCCCCACTAGCAGCAGCACAGATACGCAGTATTTT,CASTPTSSSTDTQYF
-,TRBV15,-,TRBJ2-7,TGTGCCACCAGCAGAGCCGGACAGACCTACGAGCAGTACTTC,CATSRAGQTYEQYF
-,TRBV15,TRBD1,TRBJ1-5,TGTGCCACCAGCAGGGACAGGGGGCAGGGTCAGCCCCAGCATTTT,CATSRDRGQGQPQHF
-,TRBV19,-,TRBJ1-4,TGTGCCAGTAGAGACCCGGGAGGTAATGAAAAACTGTTTTTT,CASRDPGGNEKLFF
-,TRBV3-1/TRBV3-2,TRBD2,TRBJ2-3,TGTGCCAGCAGCCGATTACTAGCGGGGACAGATACGCAGTATTTT,CASSRLLAGTDTQYF
-,TRBV6-5,TRBD1,TRBJ2-7,TGTGCCAGCAGTTACACGGGACAGGGTCTCTACGAGCAGTACTTC,CASSYTGQGLYEQYF
-,TRBV5-5,TRBD1,TRBJ2-1,TGTGCCAGCAGCTCGCGGACAGGAGGACCCTCCTACAATGAGCAGTTCTTC,CASSSRTGGPSYNEQFF
-,TRBV5-4,-,TRBJ1-6,TGTGCCAGCAGCTTGGTGGGGGCCAGGAATTCACCCCTCCACTTT,CASSLVGARNSPLHF
-,TRBV6-5,-,TRBJ1-1,TGTGCCAGCACCAGGGGCATGAACACTGAAGCTTTCTTT,CASTRGMNTEAFF
-,TRBV7-9,-,TRBJ2-5,TGTGCCAGCAACACCCTAGGGCTGGGGGAGACCCAGTACTTC,CASNTLGLGETQYF
-,TRBV30,-,TRBJ1-2,TGTGCCTGGAGTGTATCTGGGGATGGCTACACCTTC,CAWSVSGDGYTF
once,TRBV12-3/TRBV12-4,-,TRBJ1-5,TGTGCCAGCAGTTTTCGGCACAATCAGCCCCAGCATTTT,CASSFRHNQPQHF
-,TRBV2,-,TRBJ2-1,TGTGCCAGCATAGGTTACAATGAGCAGTTCTTC,CASIGYNEQFF
-,TRBV25-1,-,TRBJ1-4,TGTGCCAGCAGTGACAGGAATGAAAAACTGTTTTTT,CASSDRNEKLFF
-,TRBV30,-,TRBJ1-4,TGTGCCTGGGGCCCACCCCAGGGACCAACTAATGAAAAACTGTTTTTT,CAWGPPQGPTNEKLFF
-,TRBV5-1,-,TRBJ1-1,TGCGCCAGCAGCTTGTCGGGAGTGAACACTGAAGCTTTCTTT,CASSLSGVNTEAFF